The next 29 T cell receptor beta chains were all read from a single sample in a study of blood T cell repertoires in COVID-19 (TCRdb year 2020). Library preparation employed the immunoSEQ multiplex PCR assay. TCRdb stores this immuneACCESS table with in-frame sequences only. Part of the clones is absent; in the studies checked, under half of the shortfall reflects unresolved V genes, and no reason is known for the rest. This sample lists under 200,000 clones; around nine tenths were detected once. 5% to 6.5% of the sample is held by the ten biggest clonotypes. The specimen sequenced was peripheral blood. The receptors stem from a man aged 35 to 55 with active or convalescent COVID-19.

This rearrangement joins TRBV28 to TRBJ1-3, with unresolved D. Germline assignment: CDR1 MDHEN and CDR2 SYDVKM. CDR3 size: 15 residues. The germline V and J ends were trimmed by 2 bases and 2 bases, with 10 bases remaining between them. In DNA form, the CDR3 reads TGTGCCAGCAGTTTAGCGGCCGGAACTGGAAACACCATATATTTT. Protein sequence: CASSLAAGTGNTIYF.

The chain links TRBV28 to TRBJ1-1; weak D call: TRBD1 (6 bases). The CDR3 has 14 residues. Germline CDR1 reads MDHEN; CDR2 reads SYDVKM. Trimming pared 8 bases from V and 1 base from J, leaving 14 bases between. The CDR3 loop reads CASQRGGGNTEAFF. The CDR3 nucleotides read TGTGCCAGCCAAAGGGGGGGCGGGAACACTGAAGCTTTCTTT.

This clone came up once. The chain links TRBV30 to TRBJ1-4; D might be TRBD1 (6 bases). The CDR3 has 14 amino acids. CDR1 GTSNPN and CDR2 SVGIG come from the germline V gene (reference sequence). V shed 4 bases and J shed 2 bases, with 11 bases lying between them. CDR3 in amino acids: CAWKGGATNEKLFF. The CDR3 nucleotides are TGTGCCTGGAAGGGGGGGGCTACTAATGAAAAACTGTTTTTT.

The chain joins TRBV28 to TRBJ2-7; 7 bases map to TRBD2. The length of the CDR3 is 15 residues. V lost 5 bases, J lost 0 bases, and 7 bases stayed unmatched. Germline loops: CDR1 MDHEN, CDR2 SYDVKM. The CDR3: CASSPLTGGSYEQYF. The CDR3 nucleotides read TGTGCCAGCAGTCCTCTCACGGGAGGCTCCTACGAGCAGTACTTC.

The chain uses TRBV4-1 and TRBJ2-7; D might be TRBD2 (6 bases). CDR3 length: 17 residues. Germline CDR1 and CDR2: MGHRA and YSYEKL. V lost 1 base to trimming and J lost 3 bases, with 19 bases between them. In nucleotides, the CDR3 is TGCGCCAGCAGCCAAGGGGGATTAGGGACGGGAGTCTACGAGCAGTACTTC. It codes for CASSQGGLGTGVYEQYF.

The chain recombines TRBV20-1 with TRBJ1-1; 7 positions agree with TRBD1. This CDR3 spans 11 amino acids. Per the germline V gene, CDR1 is DFQATT and CDR2 is SNEGSKA (reference sequence). Germline trimming cut 6 bases from V and 3 bases from J; bases unmatched to any gene: 1. The CDR3 nucleotides read TGCAGTGCGCAGGGGGACACTGAAGCTTTCTTT. It codes for CSAQGDTEAFF.

As concerns this clone: Other DNA sequences within the sample encode an identical CDR3. The chain links TRBV9 to TRBJ1-5; 7 bases map to TRBD1. This CDR3 has 14 residues. Germline V CDR1 and CDR2: SGDLS, YYNGEE. The V and J ends lost 4 bases and 3 bases, in that order; junction bases with no gene match: 4. This CDR3 is CASSPGTDNQPQHF. For the CDR3, the DNA is TGTGCCAGCAGCCCGGGGACAGACAATCAGCCCCAGCATTTT.

The chain joins TRBV6-5 to TRBJ2-3; a possible D gene is TRBD2 (6 bases). Germline-derived CDR1 and CDR2 are MNHEY and SVGAGI. V lost 6 bases to trimming and J lost 4 bases, with 14 bases between them. The CDR3 runs to 14 residues. CDR3 nucleotide sequence: TGTGCCAGCAGCCAGGATCCGGGGGCAGATACGCAGTATTTT. Encoded protein: CASSQDPGADTQYF.

The chain couples TRBV6-6 to TRBJ2-5; D perhaps matches TRBD1 (5 bases). Germline assignment: CDR1 MNHNY and CDR2 SVGAGI (reference sequence). Trimming left V 2 bases short and J 4 bases short, with 11 bases between. The CDR3 contains 14 residues. The CDR3, as DNA: TGTGCCAGCAGTTACGTCTCAGGGCGAGAGACCCAGTACTTC. Translated, it gives CASSYVSGRETQYF.

Only a few counts were recorded for this clone. V and J are TRBV7-9 and TRBJ2-2; TRBD1 might be the D (5 bases). The CDR3 is 15 residues long. Per germline, CDR1 SEHNR and CDR2 FQNEAQ (reference sequence). V dropped 5 bases and J dropped 6 bases, with 16 bases sitting between them. The CDR3: CASSLSGFGAGELFF. As DNA, the CDR3 is TGTGCCAGCAGCCTATCAGGGTTTGGGGCCGGGGAGCTGTTTTTT.

This chain joins TRBV5-6 and TRBJ1-4, with TRBD1 as a possible D gene (6 bases). The germline V gene encodes CDR1 SGHDT and CDR2 YYEEEE. The CDR3 is 15 residues long. The ends were cut back, 1 base at V and 8 bases at J, with 15 bases in the middle. CDR3 coding DNA: TGTGCCAGCAGCTTGAATAGGGGGTTGCGGGAAAAACTGTTTTTT. The encoded protein is CASSLNRGLREKLFF. The full variable domain, in which reference TRBV5-6 and TRBJ1-4 provide the parts outside the CDR3, is DAGVTQSPTHLIKTRGQQVTLRCSPKSGHDTVSWYQQALGQGPQFIFQYYEEEERQRGNFPDRFSGHQFPNYSSELNVNALLLGDSALYLCASSLNRGLREKLFFGSGTQLSVL.

This clone was seen only once. This rearrangement joins TRBV25-1 to TRBJ2-7, with D possibly TRBD1 on 5 matching bases. Trimming removed 3 bases from V and 3 bases from J, with 12 bases in between. The CDR3 extends over 14 amino acids. The V gene's germline CDR1 is MGHDK and CDR2 SYGVNS. The CDR3 protein is CASSEKGVNYEQYF. CDR3 DNA: TGTGCCAGCAGTGAGAAAGGGGTGAACTACGAGCAGTACTTC.

This clone was counted only a few times. V and J are TRBV19 and TRBJ2-1; 10 nucleotides agree with TRBD2. This CDR3 comprises 16 residues. Losses at the gene ends were 5 bases for V and 0 bases for J; bases not matched to a gene: 4. Germline assignment: CDR1 LNHDA and CDR2 SQIVND (reference sequence). The CDR3 nucleotides are TGTGCCAGTAGTCCTGTAGCGGGGGGCTCCTACAATGAGCAGTTCTTC. This sequence encodes CASSPVAGGSYNEQFF.

The genes are TRBV5-6 and TRBJ2-3, with a weak D call TRBD1 (6 bases). The CDR3 is 17 amino acids. Per germline, CDR1 SGHDT and CDR2 YYEEEE. The V and J ends lost 4 bases and 0 bases respectively, with 18 bases between them. CDR3 bases: TGTGCCAGCAGCCCCGATCGGACAGCGAGAAGCACAGATACGCAGTATTTT. This codes for CASSPDRTARSTDTQYF.

This chain connects TRBV3-1 (or the pseudogene TRBV3-2) to TRBJ2-3; 7 bases map to TRBD1. From germline, CDR1 is LGHDT and CDR2 YNNKEL (reference sequence). There are 14 residues in the CDR3. V shed 2 bases, J shed 4 bases, and the junction held 3 bases outside the gene matches. CDR3 region: CASSQPTGPDTQYF. Here the CDR3 DNA reads TGTGCCAGCAGCCAACCGACAGGGCCAGATACGCAGTATTTT.

This clone was seen a single time. The rearrangement joins TRBV5-4 to TRBJ2-3; D remains ambiguous. Germline values: CDR1 SGHNT, CDR2 YYREEE (reference sequence). V was trimmed by 6 bases and J by 1 base, leaving 9 bases between them. This CDR3 has 13 residues. The CDR3 reads CASNFRGTDTQYF. The CDR3 DNA reads TGTGCCAGCAATTTCCGGGGCACAGATACGCAGTATTTT.

This chain joins TRBV9 and TRBJ1-1, with D maybe TRBD1 (5 bases). Germline loops: CDR1 SGDLS, CDR2 YYNGEE. This CDR3 has 13 amino acids. Trimming took 3 bases from V and 4 from J, leaving 10 bases between them. The CDR3 reads CASSATGFTEAFF. CDR3 coding DNA: TGTGCCAGCAGCGCCACAGGTTTCACTGAAGCTTTCTTT.

Concerning this clone: Because the CDR3's place on the DNA is in doubt, the DNA is left out and the CDR3 is given as listed by TCRdb. The chain is built from TRBV19 and TRBJ1-4. Germline V gene lookup returns CDR1 LNHDA and CDR2 SQIVND (reference sequence). The CDR3 adds up to 14 amino acids, both ends counted. Here the CDR3 reads CASTSDGGAEKLFF.

V and J are TRBV2 and TRBJ2-7, with a possible D match to TRBD2 (5 bases). The germline CDR1 and CDR2 sequences are SNHLY and FYNNEI. V lost 4 bases and J lost 0, with 10 bases in between. The CDR3 length is 14 residues. The CDR3 sequence is CASSGPGSSYEQYF. The CDR3 nucleotides read TGTGCCAGCAGTGGACCGGGGAGCTCCTACGAGCAGTACTTC.

This clone showed up just a few times. The rearrangement uses TRBV5-5 and TRBJ2-7; D is perhaps TRBD2 (7 bases). The CDR3 is 15 residues long. CDR1 is SGHKS, CDR2 YYEKEE, per germline (reference sequence). V was cut by 4 bases and J by 4 bases, with 18 bases left in between. The CDR3 sequence: CASSKGGEWLYEQYF. CDR3 DNA: TGTGCCAGCAGCAAAGGGGGGGAGTGGTTGTACGAGCAGTACTTC.

The V and J genes are TRBV5-1 and TRBJ2-7, with 8 bases that match TRBD2. Per the germline V gene, CDR1 is SGHRS and CDR2 is YFSETQ. The CDR3 spans 15 residues. V lost 0 bases to trimming and J lost 3 bases; unmatched junction nucleotides: 5. The CDR3 loop reads CASSLGVSGIYEQYF. The DNA for the CDR3 is TGCGCCAGCAGCTTGGGGGTTAGCGGGATCTACGAGCAGTACTTC.

This clone appeared a single time. The chain has TRBV7-6 and TRBJ2-7; maybe TRBD2 (6 bases). With 1 base removed from V and 0 bases from J, the gap between germline ends came to 10 bases. The germline V gene encodes CDR1 SGHVS and CDR2 FNYEAQ. The CDR3 runs 15 residues. The CDR3 reads CASSLEGGSSYEQYF. As DNA, the CDR3 is TGTGCCAGCAGCTTAGAAGGAGGGAGCTCCTACGAGCAGTACTTC.

The chain carries TRBV5-6 and TRBJ1-6, with 8 nucleotides matching TRBD1. With 4 bases clipped from V and 9 bases from J, the junction kept 12 bases outside the gene matches. Germline lookup yields CDR1 SGHDT and CDR2 YYEEEE. The CDR3 runs to 16 residues. CDR3 sequence: CASSQRTGPTFSPLHF. The CDR3 nucleotides read TGTGCCAGCAGCCAGAGGACAGGGCCCACTTTTTCACCCCTCCACTTT.

V and J are TRBV6-1 and TRBJ2-5, with no clear D. This CDR3 comprises 12 residues. Trimming left V 3 bases short and J 3 bases short, with 5 bases between. CDR1 and CDR2 from the germline V gene are MNHNS and SASEGT. DNA for the CDR3: TGTGCCAGCAGTGATTTTAAAGAGACCCAGTACTTC. Protein sequence: CASSDFKETQYF.

The rearrangement joins TRBV25-1 to TRBJ2-3; D not resolved. Germline V gives CDR1 MGHDK, CDR2 SYGVNS. The CDR3 covers 13 residues. V lost 0 bases and J lost 6, with 7 bases in between. CDR3 DNA sequence: TGTGCCAGCAGTGAATATACATGGGATACGCAGTATTTT. Translating gives CASSEYTWDTQYF. The entire variable domain, with the rest obtained from reference TRBV25-1 and TRBJ2-3, is as follows: EADIYQTPRYLVIGTGKKITLECSQTMGHDKMYWYQQDPGMELHLIHYSYGVNSTEKGDLSSESTVSRIRTEHFPLTLESARPSHTSQYLCASSEYTWDTQYFGPGTRLTVL.

This rearrangement joins TRBV5-8 to TRBJ2-7, with TRBD1 matching over 7 bases. Germline CDR1 and CDR2: SGHTS and YDEGEE. CDR3 length: 15 residues. J gave up 1 base and V 4 bases, and 8 bases lay outside the gene matches. The CDR3 region has the DNA TGTGCCAGCAGCCCCGGCGGCAGGGGGTCCTACGAGCAGTACTTC. Translated, it gives CASSPGGRGSYEQYF.

This chain joins TRBV19 and TRBJ1-2, with TRBD1 as a possible D gene (5 bases). V dropped 8 bases and J dropped 3 bases, with 16 bases sitting between them. Per the germline V gene, CDR1 is LNHDA and CDR2 is SQIVND (reference sequence). This CDR3 comprises 14 residues. CDR3 bases: TGTGCCAGTGTTCAGGGCGCGGTTGACTATGGCTACACCTTC. The encoded protein is CASVQGAVDYGYTF.

The chain uses TRBV5-1 and TRBJ2-7; a weak D match, TRBD1 (6 bases). Germline loops: CDR1 SGHRS, CDR2 YFSETQ. CDR3 length: 16 amino acids. V was shortened by 0 bases and J by 2 bases, with 15 bases between the two germline ends. The CDR3 is CASSLASVRGPYEQYF. The CDR3 coding sequence is TGCGCCAGCAGCTTGGCCTCGGTCAGGGGTCCCTACGAGCAGTACTTC. The full variable domain, rest sourced from reference TRBV5-1 and TRBJ2-7, is KAGVTQTPRYLIKTRGQQVTLSCSPISGHRSVSWYQQTPGQGLQFLFEYFSETQRNKGNFPGRFSGRQFSNSRSEMNVSTLELGDSALYLCASSLASVRGPYEQYFGPGTRLTVT.

This clone was seen a handful of times. The genes are TRBV3-1 (or the pseudogene TRBV3-2) and TRBJ1-5; 9 bases fit TRBD1. V was clipped by 0 bases and J by 6 bases; unmatched bases: 9. The CDR3 is made up of 17 amino acids. Germline loops: CDR1 LGHDT, CDR2 YNNKEL (reference sequence). The CDR3 reads CASSQDRQGVIVQPQHF. The CDR3 region has the DNA TGTGCCAGCAGCCAAGACCGACAGGGGGTGATTGTTCAGCCCCAGCATTTT.